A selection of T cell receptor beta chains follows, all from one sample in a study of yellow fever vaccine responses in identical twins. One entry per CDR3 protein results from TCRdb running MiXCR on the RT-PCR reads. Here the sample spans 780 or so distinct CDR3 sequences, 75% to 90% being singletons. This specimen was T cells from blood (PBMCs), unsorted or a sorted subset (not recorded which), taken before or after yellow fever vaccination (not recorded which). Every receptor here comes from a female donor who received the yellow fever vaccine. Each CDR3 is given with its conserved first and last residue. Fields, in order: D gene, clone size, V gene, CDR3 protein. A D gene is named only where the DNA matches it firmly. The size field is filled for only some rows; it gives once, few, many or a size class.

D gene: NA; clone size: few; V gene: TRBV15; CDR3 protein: CATSRDLGGSYGYTF
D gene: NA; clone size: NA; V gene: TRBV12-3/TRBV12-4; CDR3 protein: CASIQDPRAYGYTF
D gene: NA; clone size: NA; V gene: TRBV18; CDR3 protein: CASGEGWADTQYF
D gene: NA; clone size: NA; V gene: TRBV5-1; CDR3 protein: CASNTGHLSSPLHF
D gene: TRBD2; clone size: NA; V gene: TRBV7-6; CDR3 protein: CASSGLAGDRPGELFF
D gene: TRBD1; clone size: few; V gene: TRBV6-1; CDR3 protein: CASSLGQARIMDEQFF
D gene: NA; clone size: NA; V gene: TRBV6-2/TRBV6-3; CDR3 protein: CASSYSDAPQEQFF
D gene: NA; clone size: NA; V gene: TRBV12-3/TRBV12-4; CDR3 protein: CASSLQRDTEAFF
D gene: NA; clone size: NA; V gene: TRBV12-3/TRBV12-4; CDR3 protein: CASSSPFVHSGNTIYF
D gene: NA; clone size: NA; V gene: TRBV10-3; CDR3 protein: CAISEGDEAFF
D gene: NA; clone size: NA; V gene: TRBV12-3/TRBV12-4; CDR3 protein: CASSLNEGAEAFF
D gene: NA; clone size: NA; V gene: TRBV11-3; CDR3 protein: CASSPTQETQYF
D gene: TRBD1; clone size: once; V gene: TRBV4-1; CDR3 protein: CASSHPGGGGTEAFF
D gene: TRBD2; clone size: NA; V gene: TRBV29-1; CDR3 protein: CSVEREGSDTGELFF
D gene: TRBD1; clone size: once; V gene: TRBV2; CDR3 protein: CASSFTGQSSYEQYF